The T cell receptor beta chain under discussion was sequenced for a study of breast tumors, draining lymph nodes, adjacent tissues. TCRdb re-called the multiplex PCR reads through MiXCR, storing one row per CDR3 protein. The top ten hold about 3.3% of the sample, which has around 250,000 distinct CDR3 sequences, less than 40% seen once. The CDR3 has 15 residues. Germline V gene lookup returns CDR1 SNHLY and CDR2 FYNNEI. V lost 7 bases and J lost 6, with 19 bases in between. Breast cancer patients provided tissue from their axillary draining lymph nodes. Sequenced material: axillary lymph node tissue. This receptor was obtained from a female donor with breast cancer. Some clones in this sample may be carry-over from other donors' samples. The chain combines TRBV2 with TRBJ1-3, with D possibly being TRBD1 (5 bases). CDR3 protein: CASKPRVASLNTIYF. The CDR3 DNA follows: TGTGCCAGCAAACCCAGGGTGGCCTCTTTAAACACCATATATTTT.